This T cell receptor beta chain originates from a study of radiotherapy plus CTLA-4 blockade in lung cancer. Study observations and caveats: Expansion of tumor-derived TCR clones was observed in blood after radiotherapy plus ipilimumab.

Clones were read by immunoSEQ multiplex PCR, and TCRdb kept only the in-frame ones, dropping some. The sample shows about 25,000 clones, approximately 73% of them seen only once. Notes on this clone: Its cognate antigen is unknown.

This CDR3 is built from 14 residues. Germline V gene data show CDR1 as GTSNPN and CDR2 as SVGIG (reference sequence). The germline V and J ends were trimmed by 0 bases and 2 bases, with 9 bases remaining between them. This sequence joins TRBV30 and TRBJ2-3; the D is unclear. This clonotype was sampled from a human donor with non-small cell lung cancer who had stable disease on radiotherapy plus ipilimumab. The sequencing here drew on peripheral blood, taken from a patient treated with radiotherapy plus ipilimumab. CDR3 residues: CAWSVNVNTDTQYF. As DNA, the CDR3 is TGTGCCTGGAGTGTAAACGTCAACACAGATACGCAGTATTTT.